This TCR beta chain was documented in a study of CD8+ T cells in alopecia areata. About the research overall: Patients took tofacitinib for 6 to 18 months, followed by 6 drug-free months.

Findings and limits, study-wide: In scalp and blood during tofacitinib, many expanded lesional clones persisted. The study found TCR sharing across patients less clear than in mice, possibly for HLA reasons.

As concerns this clone: Its target is not known.

Germline lookup yields CDR1 SGHTA and CDR2 FQGNSA. V lost 1 base and J lost 8, with 15 bases in between. The CDR3 sequence is 15 residues long. cDNA reverse transcribed from extracted RNA served as the sequencing template. Method: immunoSEQ multiplex PCR; TCRdb's copy keeps in-frame clones and lacks some. This sample carries 110,000 or so clones, roughly 63% of them seen once, and the ten largest clones take 25% to 35%. The treatment was: oral pan-JAK inhibitor, 5-10 mg twice daily. This receptor was identified in a human donor with alopecia areata. The V call is TRBV7-2, the J call TRBJ2-1; tentatively, D is TRBD2 (5 bases). This sample comprised CD8+ T cells sorted from blood, obtained at week 4, from a patient treated with tofacitinib. The CDR3 bases are TGTGCCAGCAGCTTAGAACTAGTGGATGACGATGAGCAGTTCTTC. Its translation: CASSLELVDDDEQFF.